This T cell receptor (beta chain) is drawn from a study of T cell responses to AZD1222 COVID-19 vaccine. A remark on this clone: The antigen is unknown.

The assay was immunoSEQ multiplex PCR, and TCRdb's table has in-frame clones only and misses some. In the table there are under 200,000 clones, 92% of which are singletons. General study findings and limits: Targets within unmutated variant regions were reportedly found for nearly half of spike-specific TCRs. Spike-specific TCR breadth rose after two AZD1222 doses, and depth rose as well.

The germline V gene encodes CDR1 LNHNV and CDR2 YYDKDF (reference sequence). J gave up 6 bases and V 3 bases, and 8 bases lay outside the gene matches. The CDR3 runs to 15 residues. This sequence joins TRBV15 and TRBJ1-1; TRBD1 aligns across 9 bases. The clonotype was recovered from an adult who received the AZD1222 COVID-19 vaccine. Source: peripheral blood, taken 28 days after the second AZD1222 dose. The CDR3 DNA is TGTGCCACCAGCAGGGGCTTGGACAGGGGCTCTGAAGCTTTCTTT. Amino acid sequence: CATSRGLDRGSEAFF. The whole variable domain, filled in from reference TRBV15 and TRBJ1-1, reads DAMVIQNPRYQVTQFGKPVTLSCSQTLNHNVMYWYQQKSSQAPKLLFHYYDKDFNNEADTPDNFQSRRPNTSFCFLDIRSPGLGDTAMYLCATSRGLDRGSEAFFGQGTRLTVV.